Listed below are T cell receptor beta chains from one sample, sequenced in a study of blood T cell repertoires in COVID-19. Clones were sequenced by immunoSEQ multiplex PCR, and TCRdb holds only the in-frame ones, with some missing. The sample lists over 90,000 clones, 90% occurring once. The sequenced sample was peripheral blood. These receptor sequences come from a middle-aged man with acute or convalescent COVID-19. CDR3s include the opening cysteine and the closing phenylalanine or tryptophan. The D gene is left open where the match is weak. Part of the rows lack a size; the others show once, few, many or a class for expanded clones.

j_call | clone_size | d_call | v_call | cdr3_aa | cdr3_nt
TRBJ2-7 | once | . | TRBV5-1 | CASSLGFAAGLSYEQYF | TGCGCCAGCAGCTTGGGTTTCGCGGCGGGCCTCTCCTACGAGCAGTACTTC
TRBJ1-5 | . | . | TRBV7-8 | CASSPWHLGNQPQHF | TGTGCCAGCAGCCCATGGCACCTCGGGAATCAGCCCCAGCATTTT
TRBJ2-1 | once | TRBD2 | TRBV7-9 | CASSQWTSGRDNEQFF | TGTGCCAGCAGCCAATGGACTAGCGGGAGGGACAATGAGCAGTTCTTC
TRBJ1-4 | . | . | TRBV6-5 | CASSRKGNEKLFF | TGTGCCAGCAGTCGGAAGGGGAATGAAAAACTGTTTTTT
TRBJ1-3 | once | . | TRBV2 | CARRGERNTIYF | TGTGCCAGAAGAGGAGAGCGAAACACCATATATTTT
TRBJ2-3 | . | TRBD1 | TRBV7-9 | CASSLKVGQGGTDTQYF | TGTGCCAGCAGCTTAAAGGTGGGACAGGGCGGGACAGATACGCAGTATTTT
TRBJ2-3 | once | TRBD2 | TRBV6-5 | CASSYRRESFTDTQYF | TGTGCCAGCAGTTACAGGCGGGAGAGCTTCACAGATACGCAGTATTTT
TRBJ2-7 | . | TRBD1 | TRBV6-5 | CASRGTGASYEQYF | TGTGCCAGCAGGGGAACAGGGGCCTCCTACGAGCAGTACTTC
TRBJ1-2 | . | TRBD1 | TRBV7-2 | CASIRPGQENYGYTF | TGTGCCAGCATCCGACCGGGACAGGAGAACTATGGCTACACCTTC
TRBJ2-1 | . | TRBD2 | TRBV9 | CASSVAATSGANEQFF | TGTGCCAGCAGCGTAGCTGCAACTAGCGGGGCCAATGAGCAGTTCTTC
TRBJ2-4 | . | TRBD2 | TRBV2 | CASSGTSGMVNIQYF | TGTGCCAGCAGCGGGACTAGCGGGATGGTAAACATTCAGTACTTC
TRBJ1-4 | . | TRBD1 | TRBV10-1 | CASSRTGIHGKLFF | TGCGCCAGCTCCAGGACAGGGATTCATGGAAAACTGTTTTTT
TRBJ2-1 | . | TRBD2 | TRBV7-9 | CASSSDRLAVYNEQFF | TGTGCCAGCAGCTCGGACCGACTAGCGGTTTACAATGAGCAGTTCTTC
TRBJ2-3 | . | TRBD2 | TRBV11-3 | CASSLGLAGESTDTQYF | TGTGCCAGCAGCTTAGGCCTAGCGGGGGAAAGCACAGATACGCAGTATTTT
TRBJ2-5 | . | . | TRBV18 | CASSPPGSFRETQYF | TGTGCCAGCTCACCACCCGGGTCTTTTCGAGAGACCCAGTACTTC
TRBJ2-5 | . | TRBD2 | TRBV18 | CASSFGTSGSWETQYF | TGTGCCAGCTCATTCGGGACTAGCGGGAGCTGGGAGACCCAGTACTTC
TRBJ2-1 | once | TRBD2 | TRBV5-1 | CASTAASGSIEQFF | TGCGCCAGCACGGCGGCTAGCGGGTCAATTGAGCAGTTCTTC
TRBJ1-2 | . | . | TRBV29-1 | CSVRPGNSNYGYTF | TGCAGCGTCCGGCCGGGAAATTCTAACTATGGCTACACCTTC
TRBJ2-3 | . | TRBD2 | TRBV9 | CASSLASGSTDTQYF | TGTGCCAGCAGCCTAGCTAGCGGGAGCACAGATACGCAGTATTTT
TRBJ1-5 | . | TRBD1 | TRBV5-5 | CASSRTGGDQPQHF | TGTGCCAGCAGTCGAACAGGGGGGGATCAGCCCCAGCATTTT
TRBJ1-2 | . | . | TRBV25-1 | CASSEDTINYGYTF | TGTGCCAGCAGTGAAGACACCATTAACTATGGCTACACCTTC
TRBJ1-2 | . | . | TRBV24-1 | CATSDPGSLFGYTF | TGTGCCACCAGTGATCCGGGTTCGCTATTTGGCTACACCTTC
TRBJ1-5 | . | . | TRBV18 | CASSLVRGTYQPQHF | TGTGCCAGCTCACTGGTTAGGGGAACTTATCAGCCCCAGCATTTT
TRBJ1-6 | . | TRBD1 | TRBV19 | CASSPLDREDSPLHF | TGTGCCAGTAGTCCCCTTGACAGGGAAGATTCACCCCTCCACTTT
TRBJ2-2 | . | TRBD2 | TRBV3-1/TRBV3-2 | CASSHGGSETGELFF | TGTGCCAGCAGCCACGGCGGGAGTGAGACCGGGGAGCTGTTTTTT
TRBJ1-4 | . | . | TRBV6-6 | CASSLRAATNEKLFF | TGTGCCAGCAGTCTCAGGGCAGCAACTAATGAAAAACTGTTTTTT
TRBJ2-1 | . | . | TRBV11-3 | CASSPRESSYNEQFF | TGTGCCAGCAGTCCCCGGGAGAGCTCCTACAATGAGCAGTTCTTC
TRBJ1-1 | . | TRBD1 | TRBV5-1 | CASNRGVRSTEAFF | TGCGCCAGCAACAGGGGGGTCCGGAGCACTGAAGCTTTCTTT
TRBJ1-1 | . | . | TRBV27 | CASRIDRSLNTEAFF | TGTGCCAGCAGAATAGACAGATCTTTGAACACTGAAGCTTTCTTT
TRBJ1-2 | . | TRBD1 | TRBV2 | CASSVLVRLWGQGGHGYTF | TGTGCCAGCAGTGTCCTAGTGAGATTGTGGGGACAGGGAGGCCATGGCTACACCTTC
TRBJ2-2 | . | . | TRBV5-6 | CASSLGLSLANTGELFF | TGTGCCAGCAGCTTGGGTCTAAGCCTCGCGAACACCGGGGAGCTGTTTTTT
TRBJ2-1 | . | TRBD2 | TRBV7-2 | CASSYQRGGGNEQFF | TGTGCCAGCAGCTACCAGCGGGGGGGAGGTAATGAGCAGTTCTTC
TRBJ2-1 | . | . | TRBV7-2 | CASSFMNEQFF | TGTGCCAGCAGCTTCATGAATGAGCAGTTCTTC
TRBJ1-2 | . | . | TRBV15 | CATSETVRVPNYGYTF | TGTGCCACCAGCGAGACAGTTCGAGTGCCTAACTATGGCTACACCTTC
TRBJ2-3 | few | . | TRBV18 | CASSPSGASTDTQYF | TGTGCCAGCTCACCTAGCGGAGCTAGCACAGATACGCAGTATTTT
TRBJ2-1 | . | TRBD2 | TRBV6-7 | CASSYSGGPSGSMGEQFF | TGTGCCAGCAGTTACTCGGGGGGCCCTAGCGGGAGTATGGGTGAGCAGTTCTTC
TRBJ2-1 | . | TRBD2 | TRBV5-6 | CASSLGARAGERGNEQFF | TGTGCCAGCAGCTTGGGCGCCCGAGCGGGAGAAAGGGGGAATGAGCAGTTCTTC
TRBJ2-7 | . | . | TRBV7-8 | CASSSIGVSYEQYF | TGTGCCAGCAGCAGCATCGGGGTGTCCTACGAGCAGTACTTC
TRBJ2-3 | . | . | TRBV9 | CASSVRGGSTDTQYF | TGTGCCAGCAGCGTAAGGGGTGGATCCACAGATACGCAGTATTTT
TRBJ1-2 | . | . | TRBV12-3/TRBV12-4 | CASIKTRSGYTF | TGTGCCAGCATTAAAACCCGGTCTGGCTACACCTTC
TRBJ2-3 | few | TRBD2 | TRBV4-1 | CASSQMSGSTDTQYF | TGCGCCAGCAGCCAAATGAGCGGGAGTACAGATACGCAGTATTTT
TRBJ1-4 | . | . | TRBV19 | CASSQGGRAEKLFF | TGTGCCAGTTCCCAGGGAGGACGGGCTGAAAAACTGTTTTTT
TRBJ2-5 | . | . | TRBV7-2 | CASSSEIQETQYF | TGTGCCAGCAGCTCGGAGATACAAGAGACCCAGTACTTC
TRBJ1-5 | . | . | TRBV24-1 | CATSDFTGGPFSNQPQHF | TGTGCCACCAGTGATTTTACCGGGGGGCCGTTTAGCAATCAGCCCCAGCATTTT
TRBJ2-1 | . | . | TRBV19 | CASKNAHRVPSYNEQFF | TGTGCCAGTAAAAACGCCCATCGGGTCCCTTCCTACAATGAGCAGTTCTTC
TRBJ2-1 | . | . | TRBV15 | CATSSSYNEQFF | TGTGCCACCAGCAGTAGCTACAATGAGCAGTTCTTC
TRBJ1-5 | . | . | TRBV19 | CASSIGRVNQPQHF | TGTGCCAGTAGTATCGGGAGGGTTAATCAGCCCCAGCATTTT
TRBJ2-5 | . | TRBD2 | TRBV10-3 | CAISESIVAGQETQYF | TGTGCCATCAGTGAGTCGATAGTAGCGGGACAAGAGACCCAGTACTTC
TRBJ1-2 | . | TRBD1 | TRBV29-1 | CSVLGGQGNYGYTF | TGCAGCGTGCTAGGGGGACAGGGAAACTATGGCTACACCTTC
TRBJ1-2 | . | TRBD1 | TRBV18 | CASSPDRAYGYTF | TGTGCCAGCTCACCAGACAGGGCCTATGGCTACACCTTC
TRBJ2-1 | . | . | TRBV6-5 | CASNKRGGAGSEQFF | TGTGCCAGCAACAAAAGGGGGGGCGCCGGTAGTGAGCAGTTCTTC
TRBJ2-1 | . | TRBD1 | TRBV5-1 | CASSLDPTGANEQFF | TGCGCCAGCAGCTTGGACCCGACAGGGGCCAATGAGCAGTTCTTC
TRBJ1-6 | once | TRBD1 | TRBV5-1 | CASSPRQGSNSPLHF | TGCGCCAGCAGCCCGAGACAGGGAAGTAATTCACCCCTCCACTTT
TRBJ1-3 | medium-sized | TRBD1 | TRBV19 | CASSIFRDSSGNTIYF | TGTGCCAGTAGTATATTTCGGGACAGCTCTGGAAACACCATATATTTT
TRBJ1-2 | . | . | TRBV7-9 | CASSRRSGALEESGYTF | TGTGCCAGCAGCCGTCGTTCGGGAGCCCTTGAAGAATCGGGCTACACCTTC
TRBJ2-3 | . | . | TRBV29-1 | CSAVGSGSTDTQYF | TGCAGCGCCGTAGGGAGCGGGAGCACAGATACGCAGTATTTT
TRBJ1-5 | . | . | TRBV25-1 | CASSGQGFNQPQHF | TGTGCCAGCAGTGGCCAGGGGTTCAATCAGCCCCAGCATTTT
TRBJ2-7 | . | . | TRBV6-1 | CASSEARGLDPYF | TGTGCCAGCAGTGAAGCGCGAGGGCTAGACCCGTACTTC
TRBJ2-3 | . | TRBD2 | TRBV4-3 | CASSYQAGGSTDTQYF | TGCGCCAGCAGCTACCAAGCGGGAGGGTCTACAGATACGCAGTATTTT
TRBJ1-5 | . | . | TRBV19 | CASSIREGPPHF | TGTGCCAGTAGTATTAGGGAGGGGCCCCCGCATTTT